This is a list of T cell receptor beta chains from one sample in a study of blood T cell repertoires in COVID-19. Libraries were prepared by immunoSEQ multiplex PCR; TCRdb keeps only in-frame clonotypes and omits some of them. The sample carries about 170,000 clones, more than 75% recorded once. The source material was peripheral blood. The origin of the receptors is a man aged 18 to 30 with COVID-19, enrolled during active disease. CDR3s include the opening cysteine and the closing phenylalanine or tryptophan. The order of the fields is clone size, V gene, CDR3 protein. The size entry is marked missing in some rows and otherwise reads once, few, many or a size class.

abundance: once; v_gene: TRBV11-2; CDR3aa: CASSPRTGPISTYEQYF
abundance: NA; v_gene: TRBV2; CDR3aa: CASSRRTANYGYTF
abundance: NA; v_gene: TRBV28; CDR3aa: CASSTLSGQKHEQYF
abundance: NA; v_gene: TRBV28; CDR3aa: CASSSGTGFSPLHF
abundance: NA; v_gene: TRBV4-2; CDR3aa: CASSLPWVGRGEKLFF
abundance: NA; v_gene: TRBV9; CDR3aa: CASSVLAGDGTGELFF
abundance: NA; v_gene: TRBV10-2; CDR3aa: CASSEGAHPVWTSGTDTQYF
abundance: NA; v_gene: TRBV24-1; CDR3aa: CATSDLRNDRFSYNEQFF
abundance: NA; v_gene: TRBV3-1/TRBV3-2; CDR3aa: CASSTGEQPQHF
abundance: NA; v_gene: TRBV10-1; CDR3aa: CASSDRDSSYNEQFF
abundance: NA; v_gene: TRBV7-7; CDR3aa: CASSLDRYNEQFF
abundance: NA; v_gene: TRBV7-2; CDR3aa: CASSLAGGKTSGKLLF
abundance: once; v_gene: TRBV18; CDR3aa: CASSPGLAGGETQYF
abundance: few; v_gene: TRBV5-1; CDR3aa: CASSLGLGVGEQYF
abundance: NA; v_gene: TRBV29-1; CDR3aa: CSVVGGITEAFF
abundance: NA; v_gene: TRBV11-3; CDR3aa: CASSLDGGGGLNEQFF
abundance: NA; v_gene: TRBV10-3; CDR3aa: CAISEDRAFQPQHF
abundance: NA; v_gene: TRBV18; CDR3aa: CASSPGTSDYEQYF
abundance: NA; v_gene: TRBV7-9; CDR3aa: CASLTRGANVLTF
abundance: NA; v_gene: TRBV14; CDR3aa: CASSQDWAWAYNEQFF
abundance: NA; v_gene: TRBV28; CDR3aa: CASIGRDRGNHNEQFF
abundance: NA; v_gene: TRBV11-2; CDR3aa: CASSPPGASYEQYF